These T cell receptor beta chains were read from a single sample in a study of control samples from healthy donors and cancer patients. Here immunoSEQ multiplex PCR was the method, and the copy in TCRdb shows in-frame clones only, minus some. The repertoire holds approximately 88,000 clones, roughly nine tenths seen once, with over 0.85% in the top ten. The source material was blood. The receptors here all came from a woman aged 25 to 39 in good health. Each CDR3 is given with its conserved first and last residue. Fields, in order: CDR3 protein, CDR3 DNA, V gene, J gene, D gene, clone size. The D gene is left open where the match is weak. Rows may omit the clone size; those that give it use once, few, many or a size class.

CDR3aa: CASSVGGMGDEQFF
CDR3nt: TGCGCCAGCAGCGTTGGGGGGATGGGGGATGAGCAGTTCTTC
v_gene: TRBV5-1
j_gene: TRBJ2-1
d_gene: NA
abundance: NA

CDR3aa: CASSLGGDTEAFF
CDR3nt: TGTGCCAGCAGCCTAGGGGGGGACACTGAAGCTTTCTTT
v_gene: TRBV12-3/TRBV12-4
j_gene: TRBJ1-1
d_gene: NA
abundance: NA

CDR3aa: CASSQGLLAGSYEQYF
CDR3nt: TGTGCCAGCAGCCAAGGCCTCCTAGCAGGTTCCTACGAGCAGTACTTC
v_gene: TRBV3-1/TRBV3-2
j_gene: TRBJ2-7
d_gene: NA
abundance: NA

CDR3aa: CASLRGGYEQYF
CDR3nt: TGTGCCAGCCTCAGGGGCGGTTACGAGCAGTACTTC
v_gene: TRBV2
j_gene: TRBJ2-7
d_gene: NA
abundance: NA

CDR3aa: CASSISGTQGRGNEKLFF
CDR3nt: TGTGCCAGCAGCATATCCGGGACCCAGGGCAGAGGGAATGAAAAACTGTTTTTT
v_gene: TRBV11-2
j_gene: TRBJ1-4
d_gene: NA
abundance: few

CDR3aa: CASSAKPTQETQYF
CDR3nt: TGTGCCAGCAGCGCAAAACCGACCCAAGAGACCCAGTACTTC
v_gene: TRBV5-4
j_gene: TRBJ2-5
d_gene: NA
abundance: NA

CDR3aa: CASSPSGENTEAFF
CDR3nt: TGTGCCAGCAGCCCGTCGGGGGAGAACACTGAAGCTTTCTTT
v_gene: TRBV7-3
j_gene: TRBJ1-1
d_gene: NA
abundance: NA

CDR3aa: CASSFGGRPEAFF
CDR3nt: TGCGCCAGCAGCTTCGGGGGTCGGCCTGAAGCTTTCTTT
v_gene: TRBV10-2
j_gene: TRBJ1-1
d_gene: NA
abundance: NA

CDR3aa: CASSLWGGGNQPQHF
CDR3nt: TGTGCCAGCAGTTTATGGGGGGGCGGCAATCAGCCCCAGCATTTT
v_gene: TRBV27
j_gene: TRBJ1-5
d_gene: NA
abundance: NA

CDR3aa: CASSPSNAYEQYF
CDR3nt: TGTGCCAGCAGCCCCTCAAATGCCTACGAGCAGTACTTC
v_gene: TRBV7-3
j_gene: TRBJ2-7
d_gene: NA
abundance: NA

CDR3aa: CASSPDTRGSGRQYF
CDR3nt: TGTGCCAGCTCACCGGACACCCGAGGTAGTGGCAGGCAGTACTTC
v_gene: TRBV18
j_gene: TRBJ2-7
d_gene: NA
abundance: NA

CDR3aa: CASSFTVYEQYF
CDR3nt: TGTGCCAGCAGTTTTACAGTTTACGAGCAGTACTTC
v_gene: TRBV12-3/TRBV12-4
j_gene: TRBJ2-7
d_gene: NA
abundance: NA

CDR3aa: CASSPDSYGYTF
CDR3nt: TGCGCCAGCAGCCCGGACAGCTATGGCTACACCTTC
v_gene: TRBV5-1
j_gene: TRBJ1-2
d_gene: NA
abundance: NA

CDR3aa: CAWSRAFQNEQFF
CDR3nt: TGTGCCTGGAGCCGGGCCTTCCAGAATGAGCAGTTCTTC
v_gene: TRBV30
j_gene: TRBJ2-1
d_gene: NA
abundance: NA

CDR3aa: CSADRDGNEQFF
CDR3nt: TGCAGCGCGGACAGGGACGGCAATGAGCAGTTCTTC
v_gene: TRBV29-1
j_gene: TRBJ2-1
d_gene: TRBD1
abundance: NA

CDR3aa: CASNLGPQGYEQYF
CDR3nt: TGTGCCAGCAACCTTGGTCCTCAGGGATACGAGCAGTACTTC
v_gene: TRBV6-5
j_gene: TRBJ2-7
d_gene: NA
abundance: NA